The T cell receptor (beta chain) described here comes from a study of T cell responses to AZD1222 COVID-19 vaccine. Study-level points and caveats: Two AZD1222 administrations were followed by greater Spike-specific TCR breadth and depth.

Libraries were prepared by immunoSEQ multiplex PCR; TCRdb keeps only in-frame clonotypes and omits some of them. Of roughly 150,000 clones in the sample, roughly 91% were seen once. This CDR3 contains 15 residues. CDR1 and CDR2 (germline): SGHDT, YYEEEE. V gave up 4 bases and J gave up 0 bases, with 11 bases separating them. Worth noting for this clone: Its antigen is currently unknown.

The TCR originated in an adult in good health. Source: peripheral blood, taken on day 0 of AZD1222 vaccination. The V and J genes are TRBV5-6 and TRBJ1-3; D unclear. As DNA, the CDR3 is TGTGCCAGCAGCCGGGTCGGCCTCTCTGGAAACACCATATATTTT. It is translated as CASSRVGLSGNTIYF.